Listed here are 18 T cell receptor beta chains from one sample, sequenced in a study of blood T cell repertoires in COVID-19. The protocol was immunoSEQ multiplex PCR, while the TCRdb copy is restricted to in-frame clones and leaves out a portion. The data show 130,000 to 150,000 clones, 75% to 90% seen once. Sequenced sample: peripheral blood. Source of these receptors: a man aged 65 to 79 who had recovered from COVID-19.

The table lists this clone with a few counts. The rearrangement links TRBV5-6 to TRBJ1-6; no definite D call. The CDR3 is 16 amino acids. Germline V gene sequence: CDR1 SGHDT, CDR2 YYEEEE. Trimming left V 0 bases short and J 0 bases short, with 7 bases between. CDR3 DNA: TGTGCCAGCAGCTTGGTCGGGAGCTCCTATAATTCACCCCTCCACTTT. This codes for CASSLVGSSYNSPLHF.

This chain joins TRBV21-1 and TRBJ2-3; the table's D call TRBD1 went unverified against the DNA. TRBV21-1 constitutes a pseudogene. This CDR3 spans 19 amino acids. The CDR3 bases are TGTGCCAGCAGCACCTTCCCGCCCCGGGACAGGGAATCCGCAGATACGCAGTATTTT. Its translation: CASSTFPPRDRESADTQYF.

The chain is built from TRBV7-3 and TRBJ2-3, with 10 nucleotides matching TRBD1. The V and J ends lost 5 bases and 2 bases, in that order; junction bases with no gene match: 4. Germline values: CDR1 SGHTA, CDR2 FQGTGA. This CDR3 has 15 amino acids. The CDR3 region has the DNA TGTGCCAGCAGCCCCGGGACAGGGGTCACAGATACGCAGTATTTT. Translating gives CASSPGTGVTDTQYF.

The chain combines TRBV7-2 with TRBJ2-7, with D hard to call. The CDR3 runs 15 residues. The ends were cut back, 3 bases at V and 2 bases at J, with 14 bases in the middle. The germline V gene encodes CDR1 SGHTA and CDR2 FQGNSA. The CDR3 nucleotides read TGTGCCAGCAGCTTGCTTCCGATTGAGACCTACGAGCAGTACTTC. It specifies CASSLLPIETYEQYF.

The J gene is TRBJ2-3, the V gene TRBV7-2, with 7 bases aligning to TRBD2. The CDR3 is 14 amino acids. The germline V gene encodes CDR1 SGHTA and CDR2 FQGNSA. The J segment lost 6 bases and the V segment lost 4 bases, leaving 7 bases of the junction unmatched. The DNA of the CDR3 is TGTGCCAGCAGCTCCGGGACTATCAGGGATACGCAGTATTTT. It yields the protein CASSSGTIRDTQYF.

This sequence joins TRBV10-2 and TRBJ2-7; no firm D call. Trimming cost V 0 bases and J 6 bases, with 15 bases left between them. CDR1 and CDR2 (germline): WSHSY, SAAADI. The CDR3 length is 15 residues. CDR3 residues: CASSESVELFIEQYF. Here the CDR3 DNA reads TGCGCCAGCAGTGAGTCGGTAGAACTCTTCATCGAGCAGTACTTC.

The genes are TRBV28 and TRBJ2-1; unclear D gene. This CDR3 spans 14 amino acids. Germline loops: CDR1 MDHEN, CDR2 SYDVKM. V was pared by 2 bases and J by 1 base, with 6 bases between. CDR3 sequence reads: CASSLGGSYNEQFF. In DNA, the CDR3 is TGTGCCAGCAGTTTAGGCGGTTCCTACAATGAGCAGTTCTTC.

In the case of this clone: A junction boundary mismatches the germline segment, possibly from a read error. The chain combines TRBV6-5 with TRBJ1-4, with a weak D call TRBD1 (6 bases). The germline CDR1 and CDR2 sequences are MNHEY and SVGAGI. The CDR3 contains 13 residues. This CDR3 is CASSPTLGAMASF. CDR3 nucleotide sequence: TGTGCCAGCAGTCCGACCCTGGGGGCGATGGCCTCTTTT.

V usage is TRBV30 and J usage is TRBJ2-1, with 9 bases matching TRBD2. J was trimmed by 10 bases and V by 4 bases; bases with no gene match: 5. CDR3 size: 12 residues. CDR1 GTSNPN and CDR2 SVGIG come from the germline V gene (reference sequence). The CDR3: CAWMGLAGEQFF. The CDR3 DNA follows: TGTGCCTGGATGGGACTAGCTGGCGAGCAGTTCTTC.

V is TRBV9 and J is TRBJ2-2; D gene unclear. This CDR3 has 15 residues. V was trimmed by 2 bases and J by 0 bases, leaving 8 bases between them. Per the germline V gene, CDR1 is SGDLS and CDR2 is YYNGEE. The CDR3 region is CASSVRHSNTGELFF. The DNA for the CDR3 is TGTGCCAGCAGCGTGAGACATTCGAACACCGGGGAGCTGTTTTTT.

The chain employs TRBV19 and TRBJ2-6; possibly TRBD2 for D (5 bases). The CDR3 length is 18 residues. The V end lost 6 bases, the J end lost 0 bases, and 18 bases lay between the germline ends. Germline V gene sequence: CDR1 LNHDA, CDR2 SQIVND (reference sequence). The CDR3 protein is CASRAPGSTDSGANVLTF. As DNA, the CDR3 is TGTGCCAGTAGGGCACCGGGATCCACTGACTCTGGGGCCAACGTCCTGACTTTC. Combining the CDR3 with reference TRBV19 and TRBJ2-6 gives the whole variable domain DGGITQSPKYLFRKEGQNVTLSCEQNLNHDAMYWYRQDPGQGLRLIYYSQIVNDFQKGDIAEGYSVSREKKESFPLTVTSAQKNPTAFYLCASRAPGSTDSGANVLTFGAGSRLTVL.

The chain is built from TRBV19 and TRBJ1-1; tentatively, D is TRBD1 (5 bases). Trimming took off 4 bases at V and 1 base at J, with 13 bases between the two ends. CDR1 is LNHDA, CDR2 SQIVND, per germline (reference sequence). The length of the CDR3 is 15 residues. The CDR3 sequence is CASSTRTLGNTEAFF. CDR3 coding DNA: TGTGCCAGTAGTACGAGGACACTCGGGAACACTGAAGCTTTCTTT.

The chain combines TRBV3-1 (or the pseudogene TRBV3-2) with TRBJ1-4, with D possibly being TRBD1 (5 bases). The germline V gene encodes CDR1 LGHDT and CDR2 YNNKEL (reference sequence). V was cut by 4 bases and J by 8 bases, with 11 bases left in between. CDR3 length: 13 residues. CDR3 protein: CASSLLGREKLFF. Written as DNA, the CDR3 is TGTGCCAGCAGCCTCCTGGGGCGGGAAAAACTGTTTTTT.

The count of this clone is one. The chain carries TRBV3-1 (or the pseudogene TRBV3-2) and TRBJ2-7; 11 bases fit TRBD2. Germline lookup yields CDR1 LGHDT and CDR2 YNNKEL (reference sequence). The V and J ends lost 5 bases and 2 bases, in that order; junction bases with no gene match: 17. The CDR3 length is 19 residues. CDR3 nucleotides: TGTGCCAGCAGCGCCAAACTAGCGGGAGATACACGGTACACCTACGAGCAGTACTTC. Translation gives CASSAKLAGDTRYTYEQYF.

This clone was detected only once. The chain employs TRBV7-8 and TRBJ2-5, with 7 bases fitting TRBD1. Per the germline V gene, CDR1 is SGHVS and CDR2 is FQNEAQ. This CDR3 is built from 16 residues. V gave up 4 bases and J gave up 1 base; unmatched junction bases: 9. The CDR3 reads CASSSLGGAGQETQYF. The CDR3 DNA follows: TGTGCCAGCAGCTCATTAGGGGGCGCTGGCCAAGAGACCCAGTACTTC.

This chain links TRBV25-1 with TRBJ1-2, with D possibly being TRBD1 (5 bases). CDR3 length: 15 residues. Trimming stripped 5 bases from V and 0 bases from J, with 13 bases between. The germline V gene encodes CDR1 MGHDK and CDR2 SYGVNS. For the CDR3, the DNA is TGTGCCAGCAGTAATACAGACAGAGCTAACTATGGCTACACCTTC. Translation: CASSNTDRANYGYTF.

This sequence joins TRBV29-1 and TRBJ2-1; TRBD1 matches at 7 bases. The CDR3 sequence is 14 residues long. Trimming cost V 7 bases and J 2 bases; bases outside gene matches: 8. Germline V gives CDR1 SQVTM, CDR2 ANQGSEA. The CDR3 DNA reads as TGCAGCGCCCGCCAACAGGGGACCTACAATGAGCAGTTCTTC. Translating gives CSARQQGTYNEQFF.

The V and J genes are TRBV30 and TRBJ2-2; tentatively, D is TRBD2 (5 bases). V dropped 0 bases and J dropped 6 bases, with 23 bases sitting between them. The CDR3 sequence is 18 residues long. Germline V gene data show CDR1 as GTSNPN and CDR2 as SVGIG (reference sequence). CDR3: CAWSVTKLFGRVPGELFF. CDR3 sequence (DNA): TGTGCCTGGAGTGTAACTAAACTATTTGGGCGGGTCCCCGGGGAGCTGTTTTTT. Full variable domain (outside the CDR3, taken from reference TRBV30 and TRBJ2-2): SQTIHQWPATLVQPVGSPLSLECTVEGTSNPNLYWYRQAAGRGLQLLFYSVGIGQISSEVPQNLSASRPQDRQFILSSKKLLLSDSGFYLCAWSVTKLFGRVPGELFFGEGSRLTVL.